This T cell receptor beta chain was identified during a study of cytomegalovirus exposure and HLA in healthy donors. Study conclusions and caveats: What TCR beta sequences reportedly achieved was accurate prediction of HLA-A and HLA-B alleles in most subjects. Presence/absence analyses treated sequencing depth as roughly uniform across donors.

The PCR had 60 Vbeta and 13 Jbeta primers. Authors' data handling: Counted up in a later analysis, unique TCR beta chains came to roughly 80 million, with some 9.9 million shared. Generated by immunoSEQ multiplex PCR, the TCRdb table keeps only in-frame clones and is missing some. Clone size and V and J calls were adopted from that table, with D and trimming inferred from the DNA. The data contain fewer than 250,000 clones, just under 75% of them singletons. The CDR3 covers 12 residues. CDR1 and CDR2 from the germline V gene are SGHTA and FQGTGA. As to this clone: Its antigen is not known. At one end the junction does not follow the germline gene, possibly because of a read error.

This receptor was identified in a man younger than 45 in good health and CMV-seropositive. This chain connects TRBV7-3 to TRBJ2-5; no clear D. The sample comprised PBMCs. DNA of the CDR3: TGTGCCGGCAGCCGCGGCGAAGGTACCCAGTACTTC. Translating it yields CAGSRGEGTQYF.